These 19 T cell receptor beta chains came from one sample sequenced in a study of regulatory T cells in long-lasting Graves disease. Researchers made TCR beta libraries by using iRepertoire HTBI primers and running Arm-PCR on CDR3 regions. TCRdb reprocessed the multiplex PCR reads via MiXCR and lists one record per CDR3 protein. The sample has approximately 540,000 distinct CDR3 sequences, 12% seen once. Time point of the sample: newly diagnosed GD, antithyroid drugs for less than 3 months. PBMCs were the source of the RNA used for TCR sequencing. These records were also assigned to another study, of T cells in Graves' hyperthyroidism and ophthalmopathy.

The starting material was peripheral blood mononuclear cells (PBMCs), obtained at new diagnosis, from a patient treated with antithyroid drugs. These receptors were collected from a woman aged 25 to 39 with Graves disease.

This clonotype came up many times. One end of the junction is discordant with germline, which a read error may explain. CDR3: CASRLGDYRDLRETQYF. CDR3 nucleotide sequence: TGTGCCAGCAGGTTAGGGGACTATAGGGATCTCAGAGAGACCCAGTACTTC. This chain uses TRBV12-3 or TRBV12-4 with TRBJ2-5, with 7 bases matching TRBD2. The CDR3 contains 17 residues.

V gene TRBV5-8 combines with J gene TRBJ2-2; no firm D call. V was pared by 4 bases and J by 0 bases, with 16 bases between. The CDR3 extends over 17 amino acids. Germline CDR1 is SGHTS and CDR2 is YDEGEE. The CDR3 loop is CASSDGPIVSNTGELFF. For the CDR3, the DNA is TGTGCCAGCAGCGACGGACCTATAGTATCGAACACCGGGGAGCTGTTTTTT.

This clonotype occurred a few times. The CDR3 sequence is CASSFTTTSNEQFF. The CDR3 DNA follows: TGTGCCAGCAGCTTTACGACCACTAGCAATGAGCAGTTCTTC. V and J are TRBV7-6 and TRBJ2-1; D might be TRBD2 (5 bases). The CDR3 covers 14 residues. With 3 bases removed from V and 6 bases from J, the gap between germline ends came to 12 bases. The germline CDR1 and CDR2 sequences are SGHVS and FNYEAQ.

CDR3 bases: TGTGCCAGCAGACCCGGGACAGGATCCTTGGGAGCTTTCTTT. Its translation is CASRPGTGSLGAFF. V and J are TRBV7-9 and TRBJ1-1, with TRBD1 matching over 8 bases. The CDR3 loop spans 14 amino acids. J lost 10 bases, V lost 6 bases, and 13 bases had no gene match. Germline assignment: CDR1 SEHNR and CDR2 FQNEAQ (reference sequence).

This clonotype was counted ten times or more. This chain joins TRBV7-9 and TRBJ1-2; D unresolved. Germline V CDR1 and CDR2: SEHNR, FQNEAQ (reference sequence). This CDR3 is built from 14 residues. V was clipped by 1 base and J by 1 base, with 7 bases between them. CDR3 loop: CASSLGRDNYGYTF. DNA for the CDR3: TGTGCCAGCAGCTTAGGGCGGGATAACTATGGCTACACCTTC.

This clonotype was found a few times. The chain combines TRBV5-6 with TRBJ1-1, with D uncertain. The CDR3 has 14 residues. V was cut by 0 bases and J by 3 bases, with 9 bases left in between. Per germline, CDR1 SGHDT and CDR2 YYEEEE. CDR3 coding DNA: TGTGCCAGCAGCTTGGACGGGCTATACACTGAAGCTTTCTTT. Translating it yields CASSLDGLYTEAFF.

This chain uses TRBV19 with TRBJ2-1, with D possibly called TRBD1 or TRBD2 (6 bases each). The CDR3 is 14 amino acids. CDR1 is LNHDA and CDR2 is SQIVND in the germline V gene (reference sequence). Deletions cut 9 bases from V and 3 bases from J, with 15 bases between. CDR3 region: CASGGGTIYNEQFF. CDR3 sequence (DNA): TGTGCCAGCGGGGGCGGGACGATCTACAATGAGCAGTTCTTC.

This clonotype has only a few counts. Compared with germline, one end of the junction differs, possibly owing to a read error. The chain is built from TRBV4-1 and TRBJ1-6, with unresolved D. The CDR3 runs to 16 residues. The V gene's germline CDR1 is MGHRA and CDR2 YSYEKL. The CDR3 DNA sequence: TGCGCCAGCAGCCAAGACCCGGGCTCCCATAATTCACCCCTCCACTTT. It codes for CASSQDPGSHNSPLHF.

With respect to this clonotype: A clone one base away is much larger, so this may be a read error. The chain recombines TRBV5-4 with TRBJ1-5; 8 positions match TRBD1. The V segment lost 5 bases and the J segment 6 bases; nucleotides outside the gene matches: 7. Germline V gene lookup returns CDR1 SGHNT and CDR2 YYREEE (reference sequence). The CDR3 length is 14 residues. CDR3 loop: CASSYRGLGQPQHF. CDR3 bases: TGTGCCAGCAGTTACAGGGGGTTGGGTCAGCCCCAGCATTTT.

This clonotype was observed at least ten times. This chain uses TRBV14 with TRBJ1-1; TRBD1 agrees at 9 bases. The CDR3 covers 17 residues. V lost 5 bases and J lost 0; bases outside the gene matches: 10. From germline, CDR1 is SGHDN and CDR2 FVKESK. The CDR3 region is CASSFRTGEVVNTEAFF. CDR3 DNA: TGTGCCAGCAGCTTCCGGACAGGGGAAGTAGTGAACACTGAAGCTTTCTTT.

This clonotype has ten or more counts. The J gene is TRBJ1-5, the V gene TRBV15, with D maybe TRBD1 (5 bases). Between the trimmed V and J ends, which lost 0 bases and 4 bases, there was a span of 13 bases. The CDR3 has 16 amino acids. Per germline, CDR1 LNHNV and CDR2 YYDKDF (reference sequence). The CDR3 loop reads CATSRDAGVGNQPQHF. Written as DNA, the CDR3 is TGTGCCACCAGCAGAGATGCGGGGGTTGGAAATCAGCCCCAGCATTTT.

The J gene is TRBJ2-1, the V gene TRBV7-2, with TRBD1 as a possible D gene (5 bases). Germline V CDR1 and CDR2: SGHTA, FQGNSA. With 2 bases removed from V and 0 bases from J, the gap between germline ends came to 11 bases. The CDR3 extends over 16 amino acids. CDR3 nucleotides: TGTGCCAGCAGCTTAACCAGCGACAGCTCCTACAATGAGCAGTTCTTC. It yields the protein CASSLTSDSSYNEQFF.

The chain carries TRBV19 and TRBJ1-5, with TRBD1 as a possible D gene (5 bases). The V and J ends lost 7 bases and 4 bases respectively, with 11 bases between them. From germline, CDR1 is LNHDA and CDR2 SQIVND (reference sequence). The CDR3 totals 13 residues. The DNA for the CDR3 is TGTGCCAGTAAGGGACGGCTGAATCAGCCCCAGCATTTT. Protein product: CASKGRLNQPQHF.

This clonotype has ten or more counts. The J gene is TRBJ1-5, the V gene TRBV2; TRBD1 is a possible D gene (5 bases). The CDR3 covers 17 residues. Trimming cost V 2 bases and J 4 bases, with 18 bases left between them. CDR1 is SNHLY, CDR2 FYNNEI, per germline. The CDR3 is CASSEYRSRGGNQPQHF. CDR3 in DNA: TGTGCCAGCAGTGAATACCGGAGTCGTGGGGGAAATCAGCCCCAGCATTTT.

This clonotype was seen ten or more times. The J gene is TRBJ1-1, the V gene TRBV7-2, with 7 bases fitting TRBD1. V shed 5 bases and J 5 bases; nucleotides not matched to a gene: 5. CDR3 size: 13 residues. The germline gives CDR1 SGHTA, CDR2 FQGNSA. Here the CDR3 reads CASSRQGRTEAFF. The CDR3 DNA reads as TGTGCCAGCAGCCGACAGGGTAGGACTGAAGCTTTCTTT.

This clonotype was detected ten times or more. The chain uses TRBV3-1 and TRBJ1-4, with 7 bases fitting TRBD1. After removal of 2 bases from V and 5 bases from J, the junction contained 5 bases not matched to a gene. The CDR3 is 15 residues long. Germline loops: CDR1 LGHDT, CDR2 YNNKEL (reference sequence). The CDR3 region has the DNA TGTGCCAGCAGCCAAACCGGGACAGAAAATGAAAAACTGTTTTTT. Encoded protein: CASSQTGTENEKLFF.

The table lists this clonotype with a few counts. The rearrangement links TRBV11-2 to TRBJ1-1; no reliable D call. V lost 3 bases to trimming and J lost 1 base, with 6 bases between them. Germline lookup yields CDR1 SGHAT and CDR2 FQNNGV. This CDR3 region has 13 residues. The DNA for the CDR3 is TGTGCCAGCAGCTTTTACCAGAACACTGAAGCTTTCTTT. Translation: CASSFYQNTEAFF.

This clonotype was recorded at least ten times. The chain recombines TRBV27 with TRBJ2-5; D is possibly TRBD2 (6 bases). CDR3 length: 15 amino acids. With 3 bases removed from V and 0 bases from J, the gap between germline ends came to 11 bases. Germline V gene data show CDR1 as MNHEY and CDR2 as SMNVEV (reference sequence). CDR3 nucleotide sequence: TGTGCCAGCAGTTTTGGGGGGAGTGACCAAGAGACCCAGTACTTC. Translation gives CASSFGGSDQETQYF.

The J gene is TRBJ2-1, the V gene TRBV27; 12 bases match TRBD2. Trimming removed 3 bases from V and 10 bases from J; junction bases left unmatched: 7. The CDR3 has 15 residues. CDR1 and CDR2 from the germline V gene are MNHEY and SMNVEV (reference sequence). DNA of the CDR3: TGTGCCAGCAGTTTGCGCCTCGGACTAGCGGGAGAGCAGTTCTTC. It specifies CASSLRLGLAGEQFF.